This T cell receptor (beta chain) was documented in a study of a mutant IDH1 vaccine in newly diagnosed glioma. On the study more broadly: Before enrollment, the patients had been treated with radiotherapy alone, temozolomide alone, or both together. Most of them had received both.

Profiled with immunoSEQ multiplex PCR; TCRdb holds only in-frame clones, not every one. The sample has around 37,000 clones, roughly 80% seen once. The ends were cut back, 0 bases at V and 7 bases at J, with 12 bases in the middle. Germline-derived CDR1 and CDR2 are SNHLY and FYNNEI. CDR3 length: 15 residues. Time point given: baseline, week 1 (first vaccination visit). Treatment meaning: pre-vaccination baseline after standard-of-care therapy. The astrocytomas were IDH1-mutant, ATRX-negative, and WHO grade 3 or 4. The V and J genes are TRBV2 and TRBJ2-2; the D gene could be TRBD1 or TRBD2 (7 bases each). The material sequenced was PBMCs, taken from a glioma patient treated with radiotherapy, temozolomide or both. The source of this sequence is a man aged 35-49 years with glioma. Some clones in this sample may be carry-over from other donors' samples. CDR3 DNA sequence: TGTGCCAGCAGTGAAGCCCAGGGGGGGAGCGGGGAGCTGTTTTTT. Its protein is CASSEAQGGSGELFF.